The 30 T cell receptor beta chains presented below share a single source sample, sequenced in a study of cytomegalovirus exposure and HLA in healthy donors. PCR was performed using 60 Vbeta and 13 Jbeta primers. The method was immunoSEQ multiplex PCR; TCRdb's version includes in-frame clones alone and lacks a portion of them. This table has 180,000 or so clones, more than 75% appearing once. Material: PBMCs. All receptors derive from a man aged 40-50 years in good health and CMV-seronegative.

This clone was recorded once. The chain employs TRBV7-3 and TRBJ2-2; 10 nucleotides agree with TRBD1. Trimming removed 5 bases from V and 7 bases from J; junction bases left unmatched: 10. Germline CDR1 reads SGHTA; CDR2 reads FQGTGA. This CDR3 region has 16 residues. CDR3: CASSHLRDRGYGELFF. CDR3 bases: TGTGCCAGCAGCCACCTCCGGGACAGGGGATACGGGGAGCTGTTTTTT.

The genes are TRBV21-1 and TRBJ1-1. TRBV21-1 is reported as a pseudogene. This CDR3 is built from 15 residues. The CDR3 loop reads CAGGTPRVRYTEAFF. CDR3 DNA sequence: TGTGCCGGCGGGACTCCCCGGGTGCGGTACACTGAAGCTTTCTTT.

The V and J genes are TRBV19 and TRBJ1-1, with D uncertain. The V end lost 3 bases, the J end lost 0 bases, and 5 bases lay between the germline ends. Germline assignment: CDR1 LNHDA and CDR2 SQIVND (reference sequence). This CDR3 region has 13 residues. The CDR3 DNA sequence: TGTGCCAGTAGTATTTCGGTGAACACTGAAGCTTTCTTT. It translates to CASSISVNTEAFF.

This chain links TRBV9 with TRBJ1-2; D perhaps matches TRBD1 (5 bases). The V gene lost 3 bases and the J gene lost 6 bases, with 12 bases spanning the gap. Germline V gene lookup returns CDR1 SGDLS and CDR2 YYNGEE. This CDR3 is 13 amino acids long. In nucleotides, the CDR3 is TGTGCCAGCAGCGCGGGGACTTATGATGGCTACACCTTC. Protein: CASSAGTYDGYTF.

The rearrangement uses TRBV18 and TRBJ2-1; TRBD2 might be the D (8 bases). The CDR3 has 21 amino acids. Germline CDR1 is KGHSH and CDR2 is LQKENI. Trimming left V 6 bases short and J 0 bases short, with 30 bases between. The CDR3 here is CASSIQQPKRGTAFSYNEQFF. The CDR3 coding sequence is TGTGCCAGCTCTATCCAACAACCCAAGCGGGGGACAGCCTTCTCCTACAATGAGCAGTTCTTC.

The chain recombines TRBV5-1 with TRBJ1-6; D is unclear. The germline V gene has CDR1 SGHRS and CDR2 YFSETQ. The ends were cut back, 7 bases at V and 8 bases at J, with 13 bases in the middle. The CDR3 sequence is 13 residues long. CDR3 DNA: TGCGCCAGCTCTGGAGAAACCTATTCACCCCTCCACTTT. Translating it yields CASSGETYSPLHF. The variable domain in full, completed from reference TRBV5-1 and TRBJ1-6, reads KAGVTQTPRYLIKTRGQQVTLSCSPISGHRSVSWYQQTPGQGLQFLFEYFSETQRNKGNFPGRFSGRQFSNSRSEMNVSTLELGDSALYLCASSGETYSPLHFGNGTRLTVT.

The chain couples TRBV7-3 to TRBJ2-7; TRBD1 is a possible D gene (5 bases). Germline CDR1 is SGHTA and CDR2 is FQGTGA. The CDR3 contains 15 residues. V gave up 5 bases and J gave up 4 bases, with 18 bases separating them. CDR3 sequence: CASSPDSSRVYEQYF. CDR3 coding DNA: TGTGCCAGCAGCCCTGACAGTTCCCGCGTTTACGAGCAGTACTTC. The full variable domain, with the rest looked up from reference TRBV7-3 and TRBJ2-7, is GAGVSQTPSNKVTEKGKYVELRCDPISGHTALYWYRQSLGQGPEFLIYFQGTGAADDSGLPNDRFFAVRPEGSVSTLKIQRTERGDSAVYLCASSPDSSRVYEQYFGPGTRLTVT.

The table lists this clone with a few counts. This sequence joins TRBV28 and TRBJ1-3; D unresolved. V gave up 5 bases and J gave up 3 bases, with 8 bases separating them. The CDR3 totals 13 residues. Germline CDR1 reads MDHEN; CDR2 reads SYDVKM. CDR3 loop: CASSLRGGNTIYF. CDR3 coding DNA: TGTGCCAGCAGTCTCCGCGGTGGAAACACCATATATTTT.

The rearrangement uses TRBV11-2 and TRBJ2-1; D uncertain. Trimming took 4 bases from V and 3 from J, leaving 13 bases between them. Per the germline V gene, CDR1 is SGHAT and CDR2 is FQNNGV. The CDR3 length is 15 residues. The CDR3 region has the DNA TGTGCCAGCAGCTCCACCAACGGGTTCTACAATGAGCAGTTCTTC. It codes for CASSSTNGFYNEQFF.

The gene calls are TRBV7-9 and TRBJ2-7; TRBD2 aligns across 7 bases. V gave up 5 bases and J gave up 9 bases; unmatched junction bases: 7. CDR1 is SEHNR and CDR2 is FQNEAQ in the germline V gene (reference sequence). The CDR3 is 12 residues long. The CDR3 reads CASSPSGTVQYF. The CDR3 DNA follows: TGTGCCAGCAGCCCGAGCGGGACGGTGCAGTACTTC. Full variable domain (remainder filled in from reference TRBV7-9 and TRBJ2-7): DTGVSQNPRHKITKRGQNVTFRCDPISEHNRLYWYRQTLGQGPEFLTYFQNEAQLEKSRLLSDRFSAERPKGSFSTLEIQRTEQGDSAMYLCASSPSGTVQYFGPGTRLTVT.

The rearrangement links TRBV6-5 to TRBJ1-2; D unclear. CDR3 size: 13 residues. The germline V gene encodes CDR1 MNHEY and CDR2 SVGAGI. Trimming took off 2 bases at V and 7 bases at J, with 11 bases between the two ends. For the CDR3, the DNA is TGTGCCAGCAGTTACCACAGAGATGGTGGCTACACCTTC. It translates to CASSYHRDGGYTF.

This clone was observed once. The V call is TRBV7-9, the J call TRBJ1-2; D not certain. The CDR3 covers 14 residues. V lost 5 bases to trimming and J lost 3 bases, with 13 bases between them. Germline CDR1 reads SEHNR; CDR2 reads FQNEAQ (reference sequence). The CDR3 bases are TGTGCCAGCAGCCCACTCGAGGTCTACTATGGCTACACCTTC. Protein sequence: CASSPLEVYYGYTF.

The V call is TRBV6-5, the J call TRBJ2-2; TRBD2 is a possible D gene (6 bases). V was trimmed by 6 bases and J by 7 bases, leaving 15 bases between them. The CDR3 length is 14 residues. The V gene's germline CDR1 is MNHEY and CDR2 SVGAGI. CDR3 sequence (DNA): TGTGCCAGCAGGACCGGGGGTTACAACGGGGAGCTGTTTTTT. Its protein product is CASRTGGYNGELFF.

This chain's CDR3 is CAWKGGRGEQYF. For the CDR3, the DNA is TGTGCCTGGAAGGGGGGGCGAGGGGAGCAGTACTTC. The chain employs TRBV30 and TRBJ2-7; D possibly corresponds to TRBD2 (7 bases). CDR1 and CDR2 from the germline V gene are GTSNPN and SVGIG (reference sequence). There are 12 residues in the CDR3. V gave up 4 bases and J gave up 7 bases, with 14 bases separating them.

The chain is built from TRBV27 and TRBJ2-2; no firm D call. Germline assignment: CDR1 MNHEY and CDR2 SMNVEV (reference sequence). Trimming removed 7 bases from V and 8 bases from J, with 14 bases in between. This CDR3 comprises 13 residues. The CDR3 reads CASIANPEGELFF. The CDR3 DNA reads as TGTGCCAGCATCGCTAACCCCGAGGGGGAGCTGTTTTTT.

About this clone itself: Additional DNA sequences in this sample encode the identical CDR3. In DNA, the CDR3 is TGTGCCAGCTCACTAGGCACTAGCGGGAGCTCAGATACGCAGTATTTT. It is translated as CASSLGTSGSSDTQYF. The chain couples TRBV18 to TRBJ2-3; 11 nucleotides line up with TRBD2. This CDR3 is 16 amino acids long. V trimming: 4 bases; J trimming: 4 bases; junction bases outside the gene matches: 7. CDR1 and CDR2 from the germline V gene are KGHSH and LQKENI.

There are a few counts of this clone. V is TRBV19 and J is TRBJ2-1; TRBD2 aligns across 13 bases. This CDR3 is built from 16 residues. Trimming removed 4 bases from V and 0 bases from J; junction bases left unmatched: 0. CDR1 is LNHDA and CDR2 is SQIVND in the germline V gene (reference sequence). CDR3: CASSRTSGSSYNEQFF. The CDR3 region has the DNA TGTGCCAGTAGTAGGACTAGCGGGAGCTCCTACAATGAGCAGTTCTTC.

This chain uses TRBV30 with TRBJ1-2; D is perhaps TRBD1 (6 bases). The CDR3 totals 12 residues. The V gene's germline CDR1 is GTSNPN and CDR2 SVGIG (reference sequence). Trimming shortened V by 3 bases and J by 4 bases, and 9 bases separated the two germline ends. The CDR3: CAWRGHLYGYTF. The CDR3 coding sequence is TGTGCCTGGAGGGGACACCTCTATGGCTACACCTTC.

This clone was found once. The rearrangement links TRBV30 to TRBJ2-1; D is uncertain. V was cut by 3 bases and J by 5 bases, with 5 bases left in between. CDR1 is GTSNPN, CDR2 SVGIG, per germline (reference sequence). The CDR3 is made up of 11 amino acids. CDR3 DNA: TGTGCCTGGAGGGCAAACAATGAGCAGTTCTTC. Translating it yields CAWRANNEQFF. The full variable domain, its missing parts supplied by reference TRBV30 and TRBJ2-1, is SQTIHQWPATLVQPVGSPLSLECTVEGTSNPNLYWYRQAAGRGLQLLFYSVGIGQISSEVPQNLSASRPQDRQFILSSKKLLLSDSGFYLCAWRANNEQFFGPGTRLTVL.

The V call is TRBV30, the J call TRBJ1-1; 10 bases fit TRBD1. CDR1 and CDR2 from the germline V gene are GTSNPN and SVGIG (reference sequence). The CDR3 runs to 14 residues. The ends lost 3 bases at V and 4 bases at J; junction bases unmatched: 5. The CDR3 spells CAWSQGQGSTEAFF. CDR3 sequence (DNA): TGTGCCTGGAGCCAGGGACAGGGGAGCACTGAAGCTTTCTTT.

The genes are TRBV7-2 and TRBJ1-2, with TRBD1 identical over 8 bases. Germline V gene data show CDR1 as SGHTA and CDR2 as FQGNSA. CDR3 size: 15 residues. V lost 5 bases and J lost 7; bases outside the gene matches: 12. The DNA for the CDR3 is TGTGCCAGCAGCGCCAGGGGGCTTGGTGGAATTGGCTACACCTTC. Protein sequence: CASSARGLGGIGYTF.

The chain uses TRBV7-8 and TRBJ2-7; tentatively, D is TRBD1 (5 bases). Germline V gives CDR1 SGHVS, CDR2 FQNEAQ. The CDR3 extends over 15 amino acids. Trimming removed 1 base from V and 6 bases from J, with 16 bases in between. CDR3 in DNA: TGTGCCAGCAGCTTAGGATGGTCAGGGTCGGGCGAGCAGTACTTC. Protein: CASSLGWSGSGEQYF.

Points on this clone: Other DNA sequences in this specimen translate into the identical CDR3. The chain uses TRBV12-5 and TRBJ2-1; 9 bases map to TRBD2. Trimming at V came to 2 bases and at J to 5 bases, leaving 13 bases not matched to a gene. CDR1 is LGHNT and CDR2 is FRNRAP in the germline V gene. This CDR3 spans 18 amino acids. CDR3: CASGLILGLALEHNEQFF. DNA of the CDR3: TGTGCTAGTGGTTTGATCTTGGGACTAGCCCTCGAGCACAATGAGCAGTTCTTC.

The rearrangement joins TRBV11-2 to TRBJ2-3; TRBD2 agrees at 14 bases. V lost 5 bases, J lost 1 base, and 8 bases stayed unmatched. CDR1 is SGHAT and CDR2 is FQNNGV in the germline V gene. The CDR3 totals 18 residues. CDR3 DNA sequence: TGTGCCAGCAGCCCGGGACTAGCGGGAGTGGGGGGCACAGATACGCAGTATTTT. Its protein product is CASSPGLAGVGGTDTQYF.

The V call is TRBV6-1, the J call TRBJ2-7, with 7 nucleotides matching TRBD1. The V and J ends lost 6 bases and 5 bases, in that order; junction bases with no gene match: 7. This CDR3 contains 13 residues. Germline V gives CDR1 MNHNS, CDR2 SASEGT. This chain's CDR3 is CASSGTAIHEQYF. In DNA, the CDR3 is TGTGCCAGCAGCGGGACAGCAATCCACGAGCAGTACTTC.

CDR3 coding DNA: TGTGCCAGCAGACCAACTAGCGGGGGGCCGGAGACCCAGTACTTC. This sequence encodes CASRPTSGGPETQYF. This chain uses TRBV27 with TRBJ2-5, with 12 bases lining up with TRBD2. The CDR3 loop spans 15 amino acids. Trimming removed 6 bases from V and 5 bases from J; junction bases left unmatched: 7. Looked up from germline, CDR1 is MNHEY and CDR2 is SMNVEV (reference sequence).

For the CDR3, the DNA is TGTGCCAGCAGCCAGCCAACCTACAGGGGAGCTGGCTACACCTTC. Amino acid sequence: CASSQPTYRGAGYTF. This chain links TRBV4-2 with TRBJ1-2, with TRBD1 matching over 7 bases. Germline V CDR1 and CDR2: LGHNA, YNFKEQ. The CDR3 is 15 amino acids. Germline trimming cut 3 bases from V and 7 bases from J; bases unmatched to any gene: 11.

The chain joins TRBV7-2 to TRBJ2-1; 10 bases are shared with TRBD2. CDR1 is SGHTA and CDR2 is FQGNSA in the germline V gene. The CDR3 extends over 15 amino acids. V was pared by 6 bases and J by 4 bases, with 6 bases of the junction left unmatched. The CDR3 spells CASRAGLALYNEQFF. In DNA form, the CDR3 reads TGTGCCAGCAGAGCGGGACTAGCGCTTTACAATGAGCAGTTCTTC.

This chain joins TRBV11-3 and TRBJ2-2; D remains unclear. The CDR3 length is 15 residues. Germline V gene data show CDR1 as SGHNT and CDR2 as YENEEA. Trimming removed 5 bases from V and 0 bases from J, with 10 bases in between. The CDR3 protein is CASSHTTANTGELFF. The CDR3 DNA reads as TGTGCCAGCAGCCACACAACCGCGAACACCGGGGAGCTGTTTTTT.

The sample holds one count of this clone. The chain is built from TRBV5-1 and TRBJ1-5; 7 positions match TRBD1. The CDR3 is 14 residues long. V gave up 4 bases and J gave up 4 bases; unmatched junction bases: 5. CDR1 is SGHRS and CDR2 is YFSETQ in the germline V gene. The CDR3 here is CASSVTGDNQPQHF. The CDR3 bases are TGCGCCAGCAGCGTAACAGGGGATAATCAGCCCCAGCATTTT.